Below are 22 T cell receptor beta chains sequenced from a single sample in a study of blood T cells in healthy people across ages. The authors ran a second PCR of about 7 to 11 cycles using a sample-barcoded 5' primer and a J-beta primer mix. TCRdb independently ran MiXCR on the 5' RACE reads; one entry per CDR3 protein. The repertoire holds over 750,000 distinct CDR3 sequences, about 25% seen once, with 9.4% in the top ten. This sample was also put to use in a study of T cells of mothers and their children.

Sequenced input: blood. The origin of the receptors is a boy between 5 and 17 years old in good health.

The chain combines TRBV20-1 with TRBJ2-1; D gene uncertain. In germline, CDR1 is DFQATT, CDR2 SNEGSKA (reference sequence). V lost 1 base and J lost 0, with 10 bases in between. The CDR3 is 15 amino acids. CDR3 residues: CSARGALLSYNEQFF. CDR3 DNA sequence: TGCAGTGCTAGAGGCGCACTCCTCTCCTACAATGAGCAGTTCTTC.

V usage is TRBV7-2 and J usage is TRBJ2-1; 10 bases are shared with TRBD1. The last part of the DNA fits TRBJ2-5 better; the J call may be wrong. The CDR3 has 15 amino acids. Germline CDR1 and CDR2: SGHTA and FQGNSA. The CDR3 DNA sequence: TGTGCCAGCAGCCCCCAGACAGGGGGCAGGGAGACCCAGTACTTC. As protein: CASSPQTGGRETQYF.

This clonotype was detected once. This sequence joins TRBV14 and TRBJ1-4; no definite D call. The V gene's germline CDR1 is SGHDN and CDR2 FVKESK. This CDR3 comprises 17 residues. V lost 1 base, J lost 2 bases, and 14 bases lay in between. CDR3 amino acids: CASSQGMGFLTNEKLFF. CDR3 in DNA: TGTGCCAGCAGCCAAGGAATGGGGTTCCTGACTAATGAAAAACTGTTTTTT.

V is TRBV29-1 and J is TRBJ1-1, with a weak D call TRBD1 (5 bases). Germline V gene lookup returns CDR1 SQVTM and CDR2 ANQGSEA. Trimming left V 0 bases short and J 2 bases short, with 7 bases between. The CDR3 loop spans 13 amino acids. The CDR3 coding sequence is TGCAGCGTTGAAGATAGGGGAAACACTGAAGCTTTCTTT. Its protein is CSVEDRGNTEAFF.

The rearrangement links TRBV4-2 to TRBJ2-1; a weak D match, TRBD2 (5 bases). The DNA end favors TRBJ2-5, so the J call may be wrong. CDR1 and CDR2 (germline): LGHNA, YNFKEQ. CDR3 size: 15 residues. CDR3 loop: CASSAMRGSYATQYF. CDR3 DNA: TGTGCCAGCAGCGCTATGAGAGGGAGTTATGCGACCCAGTACTTC.

The rearrangement uses TRBV4-2 and TRBJ2-7; no clear D. CDR1 is LGHNA and CDR2 is YNFKEQ in the germline V gene. The CDR3 runs to 14 residues. With 3 bases removed from V and 2 bases from J, the gap between germline ends came to 11 bases. CDR3 DNA: TGTGCCAGCAGCCAGGCAGCCTCGACCTACGAGCAGTACTTC. It is translated as CASSQAASTYEQYF.

The V call is TRBV12-5, the J call TRBJ1-4, with a tentative D call TRBD1 (5 bases). Per germline, CDR1 LGHNT and CDR2 FRNRAP. V lost 5 bases and J lost 3, with 13 bases in between. The CDR3 is made up of 15 amino acids. The CDR3 coding sequence is TGTGCTAGTGGTCTCGCCAGGGTTGCTAATGAAAAACTGTTTTTT. It encodes CASGLARVANEKLFF.

This clonotype was seen more than once but under ten times. The chain recombines TRBV28 with TRBJ2-1, with TRBD1 matching over 12 bases. Germline values: CDR1 MDHEN, CDR2 SYDVKM. There are 18 residues in the CDR3. V shed 6 bases, J shed 7 bases, and the junction held 16 bases outside the gene matches. Here the CDR3 DNA reads TGTGCCAGCAGCCAGAGATATACGCGGGACAGGGGGCGTAATGAGCAGTTCTTC. Encoded protein: CASSQRYTRDRGRNEQFF.

The rearrangement links TRBV12-3 or TRBV12-4 to TRBJ2-3; 8 bases are a match to TRBD2. Losses at the gene ends were 6 bases for V and 5 bases for J; bases not matched to a gene: 13. The CDR3 has 16 residues. CDR3 coding DNA: TGTGCCAGCAGCTCCCCCGGCTTAGCGGGATTAGATACGCAGTATTTT. Residues: CASSSPGLAGLDTQYF.

The chain has TRBV10-3 and TRBJ2-5; D might be TRBD1 (5 bases). Germline V gene sequence: CDR1 ENHRY, CDR2 SYGVKD. Trimming took off 11 bases at V and 5 bases at J, with 18 bases between the two ends. The CDR3 is 13 amino acids. Written as DNA, the CDR3 is TGTGCCGTATCGTCCAGCAGGGCTGAGACCCAGTACTTC. It encodes CAVSSSRAETQYF.

A single count supports this clonotype. CDR3 residues: CSVVGADTQYF. The CDR3 DNA sequence: TGCAGCGTTGTGGGGGCAGATACGCAGTATTTT. The V and J genes are TRBV29-1 and TRBJ2-3; D tentatively reads TRBD1 or TRBD2 (5 bases each). The V end lost 4 bases, the J end lost 4 bases, and 6 bases lay between the germline ends. The CDR3 sequence is 11 residues long. Germline CDR1 SQVTM, CDR2 ANQGSEA.

V gene TRBV12-3 or TRBV12-4 combines with J gene TRBJ2-1; 14 nucleotides line up with TRBD2. V dropped 5 bases and J dropped 0; count of bases not matched to a gene: 6. This CDR3 has 18 amino acids. CDR3 sequence reads: CASSGGLAGAHSYNEQFF. The DNA for the CDR3 is TGTGCCAGCAGTGGGGGACTAGCGGGGGCCCACTCCTACAATGAGCAGTTCTTC.

This clonotype was counted only a few times. The V and J genes are TRBV7-3 and TRBJ2-1; no reliable D call. This CDR3 region has 13 residues. The ends were cut back, 2 bases at V and 6 bases at J, with 8 bases in the middle. Germline V gene sequence: CDR1 SGHTA, CDR2 FQGTGA. The CDR3: CASSLESANEQFF. Written as DNA, the CDR3 is TGTGCCAGCAGCTTAGAAAGCGCCAATGAGCAGTTCTTC.

The chain joins TRBV7-9 to TRBJ2-5, with no clear D. Per germline, CDR1 SEHNR and CDR2 FQNEAQ (reference sequence). The CDR3 loop spans 14 amino acids. V was shortened by 0 bases and J by 3 bases, with 8 bases between the two germline ends. In DNA form, the CDR3 reads TGTGCCAGCAGCTTAGCGGCGCCGGAAGAGACCCAGTACTTC. Translating gives CASSLAAPEETQYF.

This rearrangement joins TRBV2 to TRBJ2-1; D is undetermined. The DNA end favors TRBJ2-7, so the J call may be wrong. Germline CDR1 and CDR2: SNHLY and FYNNEI. This CDR3 contains 13 residues. CDR3 coding DNA: TGTGCCAGCAGTGACGCGGTCACCTACGAGCAGTACTTC. This translates into CASSDAVTYEQYF.

This chain links TRBV20-1 with TRBJ2-3, with 9 bases fitting TRBD2. The V segment lost 6 bases and the J segment 6 bases; nucleotides outside the gene matches: 10. This CDR3 has 14 residues. The germline V gene has CDR1 DFQATT and CDR2 SNEGSKA (reference sequence). The CDR3 protein is CSASGLAGLDTQYF. As DNA, the CDR3 is TGCAGTGCGAGTGGGCTAGCGGGGTTGGATACGCAGTATTTT.

The chain employs TRBV9 and TRBJ1-1; D is perhaps TRBD1 (6 bases). The length of the CDR3 is 16 residues. The germline gives CDR1 SGDLS, CDR2 YYNGEE. V lost 0 bases to trimming and J lost 5 bases, with 17 bases between them. The CDR3 DNA follows: TGTGCCAGCAGCGTAGGTCTGGGGGGCGTAAGTACTGAAGCTTTCTTT. The encoded protein is CASSVGLGGVSTEAFF.

About this clonotype itself: Germline is not matched at one junction end, which may reflect a read error. This chain links TRBV15 with TRBJ2-5; D may be TRBD1 (5 bases). This CDR3 contains 14 residues. The germline V gene encodes CDR1 LNHNV and CDR2 YYDKDF (reference sequence). The CDR3: CATSIGASLGTQYF. In DNA, the CDR3 is TGCGCCACCAGCATTGGGGCATCGCTCGGGACCCAGTACTTC. Full variable domain (remainder filled in from reference TRBV15 and TRBJ2-5): DAMVIQNPRYQVTQFGKPVTLSCSQTLNHNVMYWYQQKSSQAPKLLFHYYDKDFNNEADTPDNFQSRRPNTSFCFLDIRSPGLGDTAMYLCATSIGASLGTQYFGPGTRLLVL.

This sequence joins TRBV27 and TRBJ2-1, with a tentative D call TRBD1 (6 bases). Per germline, CDR1 MNHEY and CDR2 SMNVEV (reference sequence). V dropped 5 bases and J dropped 5 bases, with 19 bases sitting between them. The CDR3 contains 16 residues. DNA of the CDR3: TGTGCCAGCAGTGGGTCCAACAGGGTTTCGGACAATGAGCAGTTCTTC. It is translated as CASSGSNRVSDNEQFF.

This chain connects TRBV7-2 to TRBJ1-1; TRBD1 is a possible D gene (5 bases). Deletions cut 2 bases from V and 5 bases from J, with 12 bases between. This CDR3 is 14 amino acids long. Germline V gene sequence: CDR1 SGHTA, CDR2 FQGNSA. The CDR3 protein is CASSLQGRDTEAFF. The CDR3 DNA follows: TGTGCCAGCAGCTTACAGGGAAGAGATACTGAAGCTTTCTTT.

CDR3 sequence reads: CAISLRDNTDTQYF. In DNA, the CDR3 is TGTGCCATCAGCCTCCGGGACAACACAGATACGCAGTATTTT. This rearrangement joins TRBV10-3 to TRBJ2-3, with a weak D call TRBD1 (6 bases). The CDR3 contains 14 residues. Germline V CDR1 and CDR2: ENHRY, SYGVKD. With 6 bases removed from V and 2 bases from J, the gap between germline ends came to 12 bases.

This clonotype was observed a few times. The chain joins TRBV7-2 to TRBJ2-5, with 8 bases aligning to TRBD1. The J call may be wrong; the DNA end is better matched by TRBJ2-7. Germline V lookup: CDR1 SGHTA, CDR2 FQGNSA. CDR3 size: 15 residues. CDR3 sequence reads: CASSQDRDSLYEQYF. The CDR3 DNA reads TGTGCCAGCAGCCAGGACAGGGATTCCCTCTACGAGCAGTACTTC.